The T cell receptor beta chain under discussion was sequenced for a study of graft-versus-host responses after intestinal transplantation. Points from the study as a whole: Within the allografts of patients who had graft-donor T cell macrochimerism, graft-versus-host to host-versus-graft clonal ratios were high.

The repertoire was sequenced with immunoSEQ multiplex PCR; TCRdb's copy has only in-frame clones and lacks some. The table lists roughly 85,000 clones, 80% to 95% of them singletons, with about 8% in the top ten. After removal of 2 bases from V and 3 bases from J, the junction contained 11 bases not matched to a gene. Germline-derived CDR1 and CDR2 are SGHRS and YFSETQ. The CDR3 sequence is 19 residues long. On this clone itself: What it binds is unknown.

Specimen: unstimulated CD8+ T cells sorted from spleen or lymph node cells, collected before transplant. The chain joins TRBV5-1 to TRBJ2-6, with TRBD1 matching 10 bases. The TCR sequence derives from a human donor who was the organ donor for an intestinal transplant. The CDR3 spells CASSFGTGAVTIGANVLTF. The CDR3 nucleotides are TGCGCCAGCAGCTTCGGGACAGGGGCTGTGACTATTGGGGCCAACGTCCTGACTTTC.